This T cell receptor (beta chain) is from a study of memory CD4+ T cells and cytomegalovirus serostatus (dated by TCRdb to the late 2010s). Turning to the overall study: The cohort comprised about 33 healthy Belgian adults, 9 CMV seropositive and some 24 CMV seronegative. To replicate a published TCR-based CMV serostatus classifier, the study sequenced CD4+ memory TCRbeta repertoires from a Belgian cohort whose cytomegalovirus serostatus was known. What the study reported, not specific to this receptor: A median bootstrapped AUC of about 0.95 with a 95% CI of 0.76-1.00 was achieved on the Belgian cohort by the original-framework classifier. For CMV serostatus prediction, a median bootstrapped AUC of approximately 0.95 was reached with the original framework, and a median bootstrapped AUC of about 0.91 was reached with a US-trained random forest. The results were read as suggesting that the CMV-associated TCR signature is, for the most part, present in the CD4+ memory repertoire. Among the 160 or so previously reported CMV-associated TCRbeta sequences, some 62 showed up in the CD4+ memory repertoires, with each one found in between one and five individuals. Unlike the original study, which covered naive and memory CD4+ and CD8+ populations, the Belgian study sequenced only CD4+CD45RO+ memory cells.

In regard to this clone: Its antigen remains undetermined. Base qualities are not provided; no much larger clone lies one nucleotide away.

The CDR3 goes from the cysteine to the valine over 13 residues. The sequence is cut down to CDR3 DNA, 39 bases in frame from base 1. CDR1 and CDR2 were assigned from the germline V gene as SGHAT and FQNNGV. A distance of 10 bases separates the germline ends of V and J, which lose 5 bases and 2 bases respectively. A FACSAria II was used to sort memory CD4+ T cells, defined as single viable CD3+CD4+CD8-CD45RO+ cells. CMV serostatus was assessed using a Roche Elecsys assay, by which serum IgG against CMV pp150, pp28, p38 and p52 was detected. Once the samples were thawed, total CD4+ T cells were enriched through positive selection using CD4 magnetic microbeads. Samples originated from another study that specifically interrogated the CD4+ T cell memory repertoire. Peripheral blood mononuclear cells were isolated and cryopreserved according to standard operating procedures, and serum was kept at -80 degrees C. The staining used CD3-PerCP (BW264/56), CD4-APC (RPA-T4), CD45RO-PE (UCHT1) and CD8-Pacific Orange (3B5) antibodies, and Sytox blue was used to exclude non-viable cells.

Genomic DNA was extracted from sorted cells with the Quick-DNA Microprep Kit. Amplification of TCRbeta DNA was done with the immunoSEQ hsTCRbeta kit, following the protocol from the manufacturer. An Illumina MiSeq instrument was used to sequence the TCRbeta libraries. Regarding the original processing steps: Removing out-of-frame sequences left a few million distinct TCRbeta sequences, an average of around 70,000 per individual. Two values were used to score each individual: the count of over 150 previously reported CMV-associated TCRbeta sequences and the total count of productive distinct TCRbeta sequences. A beta-binomial model was reimplemented in Python, and scikit-learn random forests with default parameters were trained on US cohort data. Classifier performance on the Belgian cohort was summarized as median AUC with percentile confidence intervals over 10,000 bootstrap iterations. TCRdb provides this immuneACCESS table in a form limited to in-frame rearrangements. Some clones are lacking; in checked studies, under half of them reflect an unresolved V gene, and why the rest are absent is not known. Clonal size and the V and J genes are those of that table, whereas D and trimming came from the DNA. In all, the sample holds tens of thousands of clones, and 70% to 85% of those were seen once. Roughly 2.7% of the sample goes to the ten largest clones.

The rearrangement joined TRBV11-2 to TRBJ2-7; a tentative D match to TRBD2 spans 6 bases. The sample taken for sequencing was memory CD4+ T cells from blood. This TCR was recovered from an adult in good health and CMV-seropositive. Read as DNA, the sequence is TGTGCCAGCAGCGAGATAGCGGCCTACGAGCAGTACGTC. The translation is CASSEIAAYEQYV.